Following are 13 T cell receptor beta chains from one sample sequenced in a study of PD-1 blockade in classical Hodgkin lymphoma. Here immunoSEQ multiplex PCR was the method, and the copy in TCRdb shows in-frame clones only, minus some. The sample lists more than 45,000 clones; roughly 73% were seen once. Relapse after autologous stem cell transplantation occurred in every patient, and brentuximab vedotin exposure varied. Sequenced material: peripheral blood mononuclear cells (PBMCs), taken before the second cycle of nivolumab. The receptor set was obtained from a human donor with classical Hodgkin lymphoma.

The rearrangement links TRBV15 to TRBJ1-2; 9 positions agree with TRBD1. The CDR3 extends over 15 amino acids. V lost 0 bases and J lost 8; bases outside the gene matches: 7. Germline V CDR1 and CDR2: LNHNV, YYDKDF (reference sequence). The CDR3 loop reads CATSREWTGDLGYTF. The CDR3 DNA is TGTGCCACCAGCAGAGAATGGACAGGGGATTTGGGCTACACCTTC.

This clone was recorded a few times. The V and J genes are TRBV6-1 and TRBJ2-1; 9 nucleotides match TRBD2. V lost 2 bases to trimming and J lost 6 bases; unmatched junction nucleotides: 8. Per germline, CDR1 MNHNS and CDR2 SASEGT. The CDR3 sequence is 16 residues long. In DNA form, the CDR3 reads TGTGCCAGCAGTGAACTGGCTAGCGGGATCACCAATGAGCAGTTCTTC. It codes for CASSELASGITNEQFF.

This clone was seen more than once but under ten times. The chain is built from TRBV5-3 and TRBJ1-1, with no clear D. TRBV5-3 is sorted into the ORF group, with uncertain function. This CDR3 comprises 15 residues. Deletions cut 0 bases from V and 3 bases from J, with 12 bases between. In nucleotides, the CDR3 is TGTGCCAGAAGCTTGGTGTTATATCGAGACACTGAAGCTTTCTTT. Protein product: CARSLVLYRDTEAFF.

J is TRBJ1-3 and V is TRBV18; D is unclear. The CDR3 loop spans 15 amino acids. CDR1 is KGHSH, CDR2 LQKENI, per germline. V lost 0 bases and J lost 3, with 9 bases in between. This CDR3 reads CASSPPERGGNTIYF. The CDR3 DNA reads as TGTGCCAGCTCACCACCGGAAAGAGGTGGAAACACCATATATTTT.

V and J are TRBV6-5 and TRBJ1-5; D may be TRBD1 (6 bases). The CDR3 totals 13 residues. The V end lost 4 bases, the J end lost 4 bases, and 8 bases lay between the germline ends. Germline assignment: CDR1 MNHEY and CDR2 SVGAGI. CDR3 region: CASSWRGNQPQHF. The CDR3 bases are TGTGCCAGCAGTTGGAGGGGGAATCAGCCCCAGCATTTT.

The V gene is TRBV30, the J gene TRBJ1-5; D not resolved. In germline, CDR1 is GTSNPN, CDR2 SVGIG (reference sequence). The CDR3 length is 14 residues. The V and J ends lost 0 bases and 6 bases respectively, with 12 bases between them. CDR3 amino acids: CAWSVVSAFQPQHF. DNA of the CDR3: TGTGCCTGGAGTGTAGTCTCGGCCTTTCAGCCCCAGCATTTT.

A single count supports this clone. The chain carries TRBV6-6 and TRBJ2-5; either TRBD1 or TRBD2 may fit D (5 bases each). V was cut by 5 bases and J by 3 bases, with 10 bases left in between. In germline, CDR1 is MNHNY, CDR2 SVGAGI (reference sequence). The length of the CDR3 is 13 residues. DNA for the CDR3: TGTGCCAGCAGTCGCAGAGGGGAAGAGACCCAGTACTTC. This codes for CASSRRGEETQYF.

This sequence joins TRBV5-5 and TRBJ2-3; D possibly corresponds to TRBD2 (6 bases). V lost 4 bases and J lost 3, with 15 bases in between. The CDR3 is 15 amino acids. Germline V gene sequence: CDR1 SGHKS, CDR2 YYEKEE (reference sequence). CDR3 coding DNA: TGTGCCAGCAGCATATTGATGGGGGGTACAGATACGCAGTATTTT. Encoded protein: CASSILMGGTDTQYF.

The chain links TRBV28 to TRBJ2-1; TRBD1 aligns across 8 bases. The V gene end was trimmed by 4 bases and the J gene end by 8 bases; junction bases not matched to a gene: 13. The length of the CDR3 is 16 residues. Germline CDR1 MDHEN, CDR2 SYDVKM. As DNA, the CDR3 is TGTGCCAGCAGTTCTACCGGGACAGGAATGTGGGATGAGCAGTTCTTC. It encodes CASSSTGTGMWDEQFF.

The V gene is TRBV6-1, the J gene TRBJ2-2, with 8 bases matching TRBD2. This CDR3 comprises 13 residues. The J segment lost 1 base and the V segment lost 9 bases, leaving 1 base of the junction unmatched. Germline CDR1 reads MNHNS; CDR2 reads SASEGT. The CDR3 region is CARREENTGELFF. In nucleotides, the CDR3 is TGTGCCAGGCGGGAGGAGAACACCGGGGAGCTGTTTTTT.

The gene calls are TRBV25-1 and TRBJ2-7; 9 bases fit TRBD1. V shed 6 bases, J shed 4 bases, and the junction held 4 bases outside the gene matches. Looked up from germline, CDR1 is MGHDK and CDR2 is SYGVNS. The CDR3 has 13 residues. The DNA for the CDR3 is TGTGCCAGCAGCTTTGGACAGGGGTACGAGCAGTACTTC. Residues: CASSFGQGYEQYF.

The genes are TRBV29-1 and TRBJ2-5, with D perhaps given as TRBD1 or TRBD2 (7 bases each). CDR1 is SQVTM, CDR2 ANQGSEA, per germline. Trimming shortened V by 3 bases and J by 5 bases, and 19 bases separated the two germline ends. There are 15 residues in the CDR3. The CDR3: CSVDPPTGTMETQYF. CDR3 DNA: TGCAGCGTTGACCCCCCGACAGGGACTATGGAGACCCAGTACTTC.

The V and J genes are TRBV30 and TRBJ2-1; 8 nucleotides align to TRBD2. The CDR3 consists of 16 residues. Trimming took 0 bases from V and 4 from J; bases not matched to a gene: 8. Germline lookup yields CDR1 GTSNPN and CDR2 SVGIG (reference sequence). CDR3 sequence (DNA): TGTGCCTGGAGTGTACAGGTGAGCGGGAGATACAATGAGCAGTTCTTC. Protein sequence: CAWSVQVSGRYNEQFF.